These 9 T cell receptor beta chains came from one sample sequenced in a study of blood T cell repertoires in COVID-19 (dated by TCRdb to 2018 to 2020). The library was obtained by the immunoSEQ multiplex PCR assay. TCRdb retrieved this table from immuneACCESS and kept in-frame rearrangements only. Not all clones are present; in checked studies, unresolved V genes account for under half, and no reason is known for the remainder. Here the sample has about 210,000 clones; around 80% occur a single time. Clones ranked in the top ten supply around 2% of the sample. Sequencing was carried out using peripheral blood. These receptors all come from a man aged 40-49 years who had recovered from COVID-19.

V gene TRBV30 combines with J gene TRBJ1-2; 10 nucleotides align to TRBD1. Germline CDR1 is GTSNPN and CDR2 is SVGIG (reference sequence). Trimming at V came to 6 bases and at J to 4 bases, leaving 8 bases not matched to a gene. The CDR3 consists of 14 residues. CDR3 DNA sequence: TGTGCCTGCCCCGGGACAGGGGCCTTCTATGGCTACACCTTC. Protein product: CACPGTGAFYGYTF.

The chain is built from TRBV4-3 and TRBJ1-1; tentative D call: TRBD1 (6 bases). V lost 2 bases and J 3 bases, leaving 13 bases between the germline ends. The germline V gene has CDR1 LGHNA and CDR2 YSLEER. The CDR3 has 15 amino acids. CDR3 in amino acids: CASSQRVRGDTEAFF. The DNA for the CDR3 is TGCGCCAGCAGCCAAAGGGTCAGGGGTGACACTGAAGCTTTCTTT.

This chain uses TRBV9 with TRBJ2-2; 10 nucleotides match TRBD2. Trimming cost V 3 bases and J 3 bases; bases outside gene matches: 2. The CDR3 totals 15 residues. Germline V gene data show CDR1 as SGDLS and CDR2 as YYNGEE. This CDR3 is CASSAGLADTGELFF. CDR3 DNA sequence: TGTGCCAGCAGCGCCGGACTAGCGGACACCGGGGAGCTGTTTTTT.

V gene TRBV11-2 combines with J gene TRBJ1-6, with 7 bases aligning to TRBD1. The V and J ends lost 4 bases and 5 bases, in that order; junction bases with no gene match: 14. The CDR3 has 18 amino acids. Germline CDR1 is SGHAT and CDR2 is FQNNGV. In DNA form, the CDR3 reads TGTGCCAGCAGCTCTCATTTGCGGGACAGCGAACATAATTCACCCCTCCACTTT. Its protein is CASSSHLRDSEHNSPLHF.

This sequence joins TRBV4-3 and TRBJ2-3; D perhaps matches TRBD1 (6 bases). This CDR3 region has 16 residues. Germline V gives CDR1 LGHNA, CDR2 YSLEER. Trimming left V 2 bases short and J 0 bases short, with 12 bases between. The CDR3 DNA reads TGCGCCAGCAGCCAACGTAGGGGGAGTAGCACAGATACGCAGTATTTT. This gives the protein CASSQRRGSSTDTQYF.

This clone was counted a few times. V gene TRBV21-1 combines with J gene TRBJ1-1; the table names TRBD1, a call not compared with the DNA. TRBV21-1 is given as a pseudogene. The CDR3 extends over 17 amino acids. The CDR3 loop reads CASSKGDRGYVNTEAFF. The CDR3, as DNA: TGTGCCAGCAGCAAAGGGGACAGGGGCTACGTGAACACTGAAGCTTTCTTT.

The V and J genes are TRBV9 and TRBJ2-5; TRBD2 aligns across 10 bases. The germline V gene encodes CDR1 SGDLS and CDR2 YYNGEE. The CDR3 runs to 16 residues. V shed 5 bases and J 0 bases; nucleotides not matched to a gene: 7. The CDR3 reads CASSGLAEEYQETQYF. The CDR3 DNA reads as TGTGCCAGCAGTGGACTAGCGGAGGAGTACCAAGAGACCCAGTACTTC. The full variable domain, rest sourced from reference TRBV9 and TRBJ2-5, is DSGVTQTPKHLITATGQRVTLRCSPRSGDLSVYWYQQSLDQGLQFLIQYYNGEERAKGNILERFSAQQFPDLHSELNLSSLELGDSALYFCASSGLAEEYQETQYFGPGTRLLVL.

The CDR3 spells CASSSLAGESYEQYF. The CDR3 DNA reads as TGTGCCAGCTCATCGCTAGCGGGGGAATCCTACGAGCAGTACTTC. This rearrangement joins TRBV18 to TRBJ2-7, with 10 positions matching TRBD2. The CDR3 is 15 amino acids. CDR1 is KGHSH and CDR2 is LQKENI in the germline V gene. The trim removed 5 bases at V and 1 base at J, leaving 5 bases unmatched.

CDR3 in DNA: TGTGCCAGCAGTTACTCACGGTCCTCCTACCCCTATGGCTACACCTTC. Its protein is CASSYSRSSYPYGYTF. The rearrangement joins TRBV6-2 or TRBV6-3 to TRBJ1-2; D unclear. Germline V CDR1 and CDR2: MNHEY, SVGEGT. Between the trimmed V and J ends, which lost 0 bases and 4 bases, there was a span of 15 bases. The CDR3 extends over 16 amino acids.